This record concerns one T cell receptor (beta chain) sequence. Its matching antigen is unknown. The sample originates from a study of shared clonotypes between healthy human individuals. Study observations and caveats: About 5% was the fraction of naive CD4 clonotypes found shared across a few donors.

At the deep level, the assay was run. Produced via immunoSEQ multiplex PCR; TCRdb's table is partial and in-frame only. The sample has about 2.4 million clones, 93% seen once. The CDR3 runs 17 residues. CDR1 is KGHSH, CDR2 LQKENI, per germline. The junction had 8 bases not matched to a gene; V was cut back by 0 bases and J by 4 bases. Sequenced material: naive CD4+ T cells from PBMCs. Stated subset: CD45RA+ positively selected. The TCR originated in a man between 18 and 29 years old in good health. Some clones in this sample may be carry-over from other donors' samples. This rearrangement joins TRBV18 to TRBJ1-5; 8 bases align to TRBD1. The CDR3 sequence: CASSPPKTGAGNQPQHF. The CDR3 DNA follows: TGTGCCAGCTCACCACCTAAGACAGGGGCGGGTAATCAGCCCCAGCATTTT.